The 14 T cell receptor beta chains reported below all come from one sample, sequenced in a study of blood T cell repertoires in COVID-19. Sequencing was performed with immunoSEQ multiplex PCR; in TCRdb, only in-frame clones are kept and a portion is missing. The table lists hundreds of thousands of clones, about 88% of them singletons, with over 1% in the top ten. The sequencing sample was made of peripheral blood. All receptors derive from a man in his 70s with acute or convalescent COVID-19.

As to this clone: Other DNA sequences within the sample encode an identical CDR3. This chain links TRBV6-6 with TRBJ2-1; 12 positions agree with TRBD2. The CDR3 totals 15 residues. Germline values: CDR1 MNHNY, CDR2 SVGAGI (reference sequence). Losses at the gene ends were 4 bases for V and 6 bases for J; bases not matched to a gene: 4. The CDR3 here is CASSSLAGGSNEQFF. In DNA form, the CDR3 reads TGTGCCAGCAGTTCACTAGCGGGAGGATCCAATGAGCAGTTCTTC.

The V call is TRBV6-6, the J call TRBJ1-2; D is possibly TRBD1 (6 bases). Germline V gene data show CDR1 as MNHNY and CDR2 as SVGAGI (reference sequence). Trimming took off 6 bases at V and 8 bases at J, with 16 bases between the two ends. The CDR3 totals 13 residues. The CDR3 protein is CASSPTGLSGYTF. Written as DNA, the CDR3 is TGTGCCAGCAGCCCCACAGGGCTCAGCGGCTACACCTTC.

In regard to this clone: This sample also contains other DNA sequences that code for the same CDR3. The V gene is TRBV24-1, the J gene TRBJ2-5; maybe TRBD2 (7 bases). Germline CDR1 KGHDR, CDR2 SFDVKD. This CDR3 is 13 amino acids long. Trimming pared 4 bases from V and 5 bases from J, leaving 10 bases between. The CDR3 nucleotides read TGTGCCACCAGTGACGGGGGGCGGGAGACCCAGTACTTC. It codes for CATSDGGRETQYF.

This clone was observed a handful of times. CDR3 sequence reads: CASSPLGQGSGNTIYF. DNA for the CDR3: TGTGCCAGCTCACCACTGGGACAGGGTAGTGGAAACACCATATATTTT. The genes are TRBV18 and TRBJ1-3, with 9 positions matching TRBD1. This CDR3 comprises 16 residues. The V gene end was trimmed by 1 base and the J gene end by 3 bases; junction bases not matched to a gene: 4. The V gene's germline CDR1 is KGHSH and CDR2 LQKENI.

The rearrangement uses TRBV9 and TRBJ2-1; D gene uncertain. V lost 3 bases to trimming and J lost 2 bases, with 6 bases between them. The length of the CDR3 is 13 residues. The germline V gene has CDR1 SGDLS and CDR2 YYNGEE. The CDR3: CASSDDTYNEQFF. CDR3 nucleotides: TGTGCCAGCAGCGATGACACCTACAATGAGCAGTTCTTC.

This clone has a handful of counts. The chain employs TRBV27 and TRBJ1-1; perhaps TRBD1 as D (5 bases). This CDR3 is built from 13 residues. The germline V gene has CDR1 MNHEY and CDR2 SMNVEV (reference sequence). Trimming pared 3 bases from V and 7 bases from J, leaving 12 bases between. As DNA, the CDR3 is TGTGCCAGCAGTTTTTGGGGAACAGGTGAAGCTTTCTTT. Amino acid sequence: CASSFWGTGEAFF.

The gene calls are TRBV6-1 and TRBJ1-4; no definite D call. The CDR3 has 16 amino acids. With 0 bases removed from V and 6 bases from J, the gap between germline ends came to 14 bases. Per germline, CDR1 MNHNS and CDR2 SASEGT. CDR3 region: CASSEARLPPYEKLFF. Written as DNA, the CDR3 is TGTGCCAGCAGTGAAGCGCGCTTGCCACCCTATGAAAAACTGTTTTTT.

The chain employs TRBV19 and TRBJ2-1; a weak D match, TRBD2 (6 bases). The CDR3 consists of 15 residues. Trimming cost V 3 bases and J 4 bases, with 13 bases left between them. Germline-derived CDR1 and CDR2 are LNHDA and SQIVND (reference sequence). The CDR3 DNA reads TGTGCCAGTAGTATGACCGGGGGAATGTACAATGAGCAGTTCTTC. Translation: CASSMTGGMYNEQFF.

V and J are TRBV28 and TRBJ2-5, with 8 bases identical to TRBD1. Germline CDR1 MDHEN, CDR2 SYDVKM. The CDR3 totals 16 residues. V shed 5 bases and J 1 base; nucleotides not matched to a gene: 9. The CDR3 spells CASSQPGQGTQETQYF. For the CDR3, the DNA is TGTGCCAGCAGTCAACCCGGACAGGGTACCCAAGAGACCCAGTACTTC.

This clone was detected only once. The chain links TRBV28 to TRBJ2-5; TRBD2 matches at 12 bases. The trim removed 6 bases at V and 5 bases at J, leaving 4 bases unmatched. CDR1 is MDHEN and CDR2 is SYDVKM in the germline V gene. The CDR3 is 14 residues long. CDR3 protein: CASSLAGGRETQYF. The CDR3 DNA reads as TGTGCCAGCAGCCTAGCGGGAGGGCGGGAGACCCAGTACTTC. Complete variable domain (other parts from reference TRBV28 and TRBJ2-5): DVKVTQSSRYLVKRTGEKVFLECVQDMDHENMFWYRQDPGLGLRLIYFSYDVKMKEKGDIPEGYSVSREKKERFSLILESASTNQTSMYLCASSLAGGRETQYFGPGTRLLVL.

This chain connects TRBV27 to TRBJ2-1; possible D gene TRBD1, 6 bases. Per the germline V gene, CDR1 is MNHEY and CDR2 is SMNVEV (reference sequence). Trimming stripped 0 bases from V and 0 bases from J, with 18 bases between. The CDR3 extends over 19 amino acids. The CDR3 spells CASSLSYGQRITSYNEQFF. The CDR3 nucleotides read TGTGCCAGCAGTTTATCGTATGGACAGAGGATTACCTCCTACAATGAGCAGTTCTTC.

The genes are TRBV23-1 and TRBJ1-1; D is possibly TRBD1 (5 bases). TRBV23-1 is placed among ORFs of uncertain function. Between the trimmed V and J ends, which lost 6 bases and 5 bases, there was a span of 13 bases. The CDR3 covers 13 residues. CDR3 loop: CASRAGKRTEAFF. CDR3 coding DNA: TGCGCCAGCAGGGCAGGGAAGAGAACTGAAGCTTTCTTT.

This chain uses TRBV18 with TRBJ2-7; 7 bases match TRBD2. The CDR3 spans 14 residues. The germline V gene has CDR1 KGHSH and CDR2 LQKENI. Trimming took 0 bases from V and 2 from J; bases not matched to a gene: 1. The CDR3: CASSPPAGAYEQYF. The CDR3 nucleotides are TGTGCCAGCTCACCACCGGCGGGAGCCTACGAGCAGTACTTC. Looking up the rest from reference TRBV18 and TRBJ2-7 gives the full variable domain: NAGVMQNPRHLVRRRGQEARLRCSPMKGHSHVYWYRQLPEEGLKFMVYLQKENIIDESGMPKERFSAEFPKEGPSILRIQQVVRGDSAAYFCASSPPAGAYEQYFGPGTRLTVT.

The V gene is TRBV9, the J gene TRBJ2-6; 9 bases are shared with TRBD2. Trimming took 3 bases from V and 5 from J; bases not matched to a gene: 3. The CDR3 is made up of 15 amino acids. In germline, CDR1 is SGDLS, CDR2 YYNGEE. The CDR3 loop is CASSGGTSRANVLTF. The CDR3 DNA reads as TGTGCCAGCAGCGGGGGGACTAGCAGGGCCAACGTCCTGACTTTC.